Presented here are 25 T cell receptor beta chains from one specimen sequenced in a study of CD8 T cells in Susac syndrome. When the RNA was reverse transcribed, random hexamers were used with an input of about 0.45 to 1 ug. In TCRdb, the immunoSEQ multiplex PCR reads were re-called with MiXCR into one record per CDR3 protein. Among about 71,000 distinct CDR3 sequences listed, approximately 96% were seen once. The sequencing input was CD4+ T cells from PBMCs. The receptor set was obtained from a human donor with multiple sclerosis.

The genes are TRBV20-1 and TRBJ1-2; 10 positions match TRBD1. Germline V gives CDR1 DFQATT, CDR2 SNEGSKA (reference sequence). The V and J ends lost 2 bases and 4 bases, in that order; junction bases with no gene match: 4. The CDR3 is 14 amino acids. The CDR3 spells CSARPRDRGYGYTF. CDR3 DNA: TGCAGTGCTAGACCTAGGGACAGGGGCTATGGCTACACCTTC.

This sequence joins TRBV20-1 and TRBJ2-4; possibly TRBD1 for D (6 bases). Germline lookup yields CDR1 DFQATT and CDR2 SNEGSKA (reference sequence). The CDR3 extends over 13 amino acids. The ends were cut back, 7 bases at V and 1 base at J, with 11 bases in the middle. The CDR3 DNA reads as TGCAGTGTATCAGGACAGGCCAAAAACATTCAGTACTTC. Its protein is CSVSGQAKNIQYF.

The rearrangement uses TRBV20-1 and TRBJ2-1, with TRBD2 identical over 8 bases. With V trimmed by 5 bases and J by 7 bases, 10 bases remained unmatched. The CDR3 covers 14 residues. Per germline, CDR1 DFQATT and CDR2 SNEGSKA (reference sequence). In nucleotides, the CDR3 is TGCAGTGCTGCCCGGCGGGGGGCCAGAAATGAGCAGTTCTTC. Its protein is CSAARRGARNEQFF.

The CDR3 DNA follows: TGTGCCAGCAGTTCCCGCGGATCAGCGATGAACACTGAAGCTTTCTTT. Protein product: CASSSRGSAMNTEAFF. The rearrangement links TRBV28 to TRBJ1-1; D is unclear. Germline V lookup: CDR1 MDHEN, CDR2 SYDVKM. The CDR3 covers 16 residues. The V gene lost 4 bases and the J gene lost 0 bases, with 15 bases spanning the gap.

This chain uses TRBV29-1 with TRBJ2-3; D unclear. The CDR3 is made up of 15 amino acids. The germline CDR1 and CDR2 sequences are SQVTM and ANQGSEA. V was cut by 6 bases and J by 0 bases, with 16 bases left in between. The CDR3 loop is CSVDSGTRSTDTQYF. The CDR3, as DNA: TGCAGCGTAGATTCCGGCACCCGAAGCACAGATACGCAGTATTTT.

V usage is TRBV2 and J usage is TRBJ2-1; a weak D match, TRBD2 (6 bases). The CDR3 contains 12 residues. Trimming pared 10 bases from V and 9 bases from J, leaving 16 bases between. The V gene's germline CDR1 is SNHLY and CDR2 FYNNEI. The CDR3 DNA follows: TGTGCCACCGCATCTTATAGCGGTGAGCAGTTCTTC. Its protein is CATASYSGEQFF. The whole variable domain, filled in from reference TRBV2 and TRBJ2-1, reads EPEVTQTPSHQVTQMGQEVILRCVPISNHLYFYWYRQILGQKVEFLVSFYNNEISEKSEIFDDQFSVERPDGSNFTLKIRSTKLEDSAMYFCATASYSGEQFFGPGTRLTVL.

The chain employs TRBV28 and TRBJ2-3; TRBD2 agrees at 9 bases. Germline V gene data show CDR1 as MDHEN and CDR2 as SYDVKM. The CDR3 length is 16 residues. J was trimmed by 2 bases and V by 5 bases; bases with no gene match: 8. Here the CDR3 reads CASSILSGGNTDTQYF. Here the CDR3 DNA reads TGTGCCAGCAGTATTCTTAGCGGGGGAAACACAGATACGCAGTATTTT.

This rearrangement joins TRBV7-9 to TRBJ2-7, with TRBD2 matching 8 bases. This CDR3 is 14 amino acids long. J gave up 3 bases and V 3 bases, and 4 bases lay outside the gene matches. Germline V lookup: CDR1 SEHNR, CDR2 FQNEAQ (reference sequence). CDR3 protein: CASSFRGGNYEQYF. The DNA for the CDR3 is TGTGCCAGCAGCTTCCGGGGGGGAAACTACGAGCAGTACTTC.

This chain joins TRBV6-1 and TRBJ2-1; TRBD2 might be the D (6 bases). The CDR3 totals 11 residues. The germline V gene encodes CDR1 MNHNS and CDR2 SASEGT. V was pared by 6 bases and J by 10 bases, with 10 bases between. The CDR3 DNA follows: TGTGCCAGCAGCGGGGCGGGGGAGCAGTTCTTC. Translated: CASSGAGEQFF.

The rearrangement links TRBV15 to TRBJ2-1, with 7 bases lining up with TRBD1. Per germline, CDR1 LNHNV and CDR2 YYDKDF (reference sequence). The CDR3 runs 13 residues. V dropped 3 bases and J dropped 13; count of bases not matched to a gene: 9. The CDR3 protein is CATSRPPGQRQFF. The CDR3 DNA reads TGTGCCACCAGCAGGCCTCCGGGACAGAGACAGTTCTTC. The whole variable domain, filled in from reference TRBV15 and TRBJ2-1, reads DAMVIQNPRYQVTQFGKPVTLSCSQTLNHNVMYWYQQKSSQAPKLLFHYYDKDFNNEADTPDNFQSRRPNTSFCFLDIRSPGLGDTAMYLCATSRPPGQRQFFGPGTRLTVL.

The rearrangement uses TRBV5-1 and TRBJ1-1; TRBD1 is a possible D gene (5 bases). V lost 4 bases to trimming and J lost 4 bases, with 20 bases between them. The V gene's germline CDR1 is SGHRS and CDR2 YFSETQ. The CDR3 length is 16 residues. CDR3 region: CASSVGGPTSSTEAFF. CDR3 DNA sequence: TGCGCCAGCAGCGTGGGGGGACCAACGTCGAGCACTGAAGCTTTCTTT.

The chain couples TRBV12-3 or TRBV12-4 to TRBJ2-7, with TRBD2 as a possible D gene (6 bases). The CDR3 extends over 17 amino acids. V was shortened by 6 bases and J by 0 bases, with 21 bases between the two germline ends. As DNA, the CDR3 is TGTGCCAGCAGGCGGCGGGGCCAGGGCAACGGCTCCTACGAGCAGTACTTC. Translated: CASRRRGQGNGSYEQYF.

This chain uses TRBV12-3 or TRBV12-4 with TRBJ1-6; perhaps TRBD1 as D (5 bases). The V end was cut by 6 bases, the J end by 7 bases, with 13 bases between. The CDR3 consists of 14 residues. This CDR3 is CASRWDRSNSPLHF. The DNA for the CDR3 is TGTGCCAGCAGGTGGGACCGGTCGAATTCACCCCTCCACTTT.

V is TRBV29-1 and J is TRBJ2-3; 15 nucleotides match TRBD2. From germline, CDR1 is SQVTM and CDR2 ANQGSEA. The CDR3 length is 15 residues. The V segment lost 3 bases and the J segment 5 bases; nucleotides outside the gene matches: 3. The CDR3 reads CSVDGTSGGLDTQYF. CDR3 sequence (DNA): TGCAGCGTTGACGGGACTAGCGGGGGGTTAGATACGCAGTATTTT.

The chain combines TRBV19 with TRBJ2-1; tentative D call: TRBD2 (6 bases). This CDR3 is built from 19 residues. Germline V gene sequence: CDR1 LNHDA, CDR2 SQIVND (reference sequence). Trimming stripped 5 bases from V and 6 bases from J, with 29 bases between. Here the CDR3 reads CASSLRPSGGAGVSNEQFF. The CDR3 DNA follows: TGTGCCAGTAGTCTAAGGCCGAGTGGAGGGGCGGGTGTGTCCAATGAGCAGTTCTTC.

This clonotype was recorded only once. The rearrangement joins TRBV3-1 to TRBJ1-2; D not resolved. Germline V gene data show CDR1 as LGHDT and CDR2 as YNNKEL (reference sequence). Trimming removed 2 bases at V and 8 bases at J, with 9 bases between. The CDR3 consists of 12 residues. The CDR3 loop is CASSQWNGGYTF. The DNA of the CDR3 is TGTGCCAGCAGCCAATGGAATGGAGGCTACACCTTC.

The chain is built from TRBV7-9 and TRBJ2-1; D remains ambiguous. The CDR3 has 14 amino acids. Germline CDR1 and CDR2: SEHNR and FQNEAQ (reference sequence). V lost 0 bases to trimming and J lost 1 base, with 4 bases between them. Here the CDR3 DNA reads TGTGCCAGCAGCTTAGCAGGTTCCTACAATGAGCAGTTCTTC. Translation gives CASSLAGSYNEQFF.

The chain couples TRBV2 to TRBJ1-2, with D hard to call. Germline V gives CDR1 SNHLY, CDR2 FYNNEI. There are 12 residues in the CDR3. Trimming pared 6 bases from V and 5 bases from J, leaving 10 bases between. CDR3 loop: CASRRTEYGYTF. The CDR3 DNA reads TGTGCCAGCAGGCGGACGGAGTATGGCTACACCTTC.

J is TRBJ1-1 and V is TRBV13; 9 positions match TRBD1. Germline V gene sequence: CDR1 PRHDT, CDR2 FYEKMQ (reference sequence). This CDR3 has 14 residues. With V trimmed by 3 bases and J by 5 bases, 4 bases remained unmatched. The CDR3 sequence is CASSFNRGQTEAFF. CDR3 sequence (DNA): TGTGCCAGCAGCTTTAACAGGGGGCAGACTGAAGCTTTCTTT.

This clonotype has just one count. The chain has TRBV3-1 and TRBJ2-3, with D unclear. The V gene lost 4 bases and the J gene lost 4 bases, with 15 bases spanning the gap. CDR3 size: 15 residues. Germline V gene lookup returns CDR1 LGHDT and CDR2 YNNKEL (reference sequence). As DNA, the CDR3 is TGTGCCAGCAGCCGAAGGTTGCTAGAGTCAGATACGCAGTATTTT. Amino acids: CASSRRLLESDTQYF.

As to this clonotype: One end of the junction varies from germline; a read error may be responsible. The chain joins TRBV13 to TRBJ2-3; 12 nucleotides match TRBD2. The germline V gene encodes CDR1 PRHDT and CDR2 FYEKMQ (reference sequence). This CDR3 has 13 residues. The CDR3 sequence is CASRSGTSGWQNF. CDR3 coding DNA: TGTGCCAGCAGATCCGGGACTAGCGGGTGGCAAAATTTT.

The chain recombines TRBV25-1 with TRBJ1-6; 8 bases line up with TRBD1. V gave up 5 bases and J gave up 0 bases; unmatched junction bases: 3. The length of the CDR3 is 16 residues. In germline, CDR1 is MGHDK, CDR2 SYGVNS. CDR3 in DNA: TGTGCCAGCAGTCTCGGGACAGGCTCCTATAATTCACCCCTCCACTTT. It specifies CASSLGTGSYNSPLHF.

The rearrangement joins TRBV12-3 or TRBV12-4 to TRBJ1-2; D is possibly TRBD1 (5 bases). This CDR3 is built from 15 residues. V was trimmed by 4 bases and J by 8 bases, leaving 20 bases between them. The CDR3 sequence: CASSSRGRTGWGYTF. The CDR3 DNA sequence: TGTGCCAGCAGTTCGAGGGGACGGACGGGTTGGGGCTACACCTTC.

This chain connects TRBV3-1 to TRBJ1-2; D gene uncertain. The V end lost 0 bases, the J end lost 6 bases, and 11 bases lay between the germline ends. CDR1 LGHDT and CDR2 YNNKEL come from the germline V gene (reference sequence). This CDR3 region has 14 residues. CDR3 coding DNA: TGTGCCAGCAGCCAAGAGTTCTCCCGGGATGGCTACACCTTC. Its translation: CASSQEFSRDGYTF.

In DNA, the CDR3 is TGTGCCAGGGGGACAGGTCCCACCCGAAACTATGGCTACACCTTC. Its protein is CARGTGPTRNYGYTF. This chain uses TRBV2 with TRBJ1-2, with TRBD1 identical over 8 bases. The CDR3 extends over 15 amino acids. Losses at the gene ends were 9 bases for V and 2 bases for J; bases not matched to a gene: 11. In germline, CDR1 is SNHLY, CDR2 FYNNEI.